What follows are 18 T cell receptor beta chains derived from one specimen sequenced in a study of Graves' ophthalmopathy and Graves' hyperthyroidism. TCR beta CDR3 amplification used RNA transcripts. Amplification began with first-round RT-PCR using HTBI primers, then second-round multiplex PCR was performed. From the multiplex PCR reads, TCRdb called clonotypes with MiXCR, one entry per CDR3 protein. Among around 670,000 distinct CDR3 sequences listed, 40% were seen once. The sequencing sample was made of peripheral blood. The source of these receptors is an adult man with Graves' ophthalmopathy.

This clonotype occurred many times. The chain joins TRBV19 to TRBJ2-6; TRBD1 might be the D (5 bases). V was pared by 5 bases and J by 0 bases, with 17 bases between. The germline V gene encodes CDR1 LNHDA and CDR2 SQIVND (reference sequence). The CDR3 has 18 residues. CDR3 protein: CASSPPETVASGANVLTF. DNA for the CDR3: TGTGCCAGTAGTCCCCCCGAGACAGTAGCCTCTGGGGCCAACGTCCTGACTTTC.

J is TRBJ1-1 and V is TRBV29-1, with 7 bases identical to TRBD1. Germline CDR1 SQVTM, CDR2 ANQGSEA. The CDR3 totals 12 residues. Unmatched junction bases numbered 7, after V lost 8 bases and J lost 4 bases. This CDR3 is CSFVRGGTEAFF. The CDR3 region has the DNA TGCAGCTTTGTCAGGGGGGGCACTGAAGCTTTCTTT.

This clonotype was seen only a few times. The chain is built from TRBV11-1 and TRBJ1-4; D unclear. Germline-derived CDR1 and CDR2 are SGHAT and FQDESV (reference sequence). This CDR3 has 16 residues. The V end was cut by 5 bases, the J end by 0 bases, with 13 bases between. The CDR3 DNA is TGTGCCAGCAGCCCGCGGCTCCTTACAACTAATGAAAAACTGTTTTTT. Amino acids: CASSPRLLTTNEKLFF.

The gene calls are TRBV25-1 and TRBJ1-3; D possibly corresponds to TRBD1 (5 bases). Germline CDR1 and CDR2: MGHDK and SYGVNS. This CDR3 region has 15 residues. V lost 2 bases and J lost 8, with 16 bases in between. CDR3 residues: CASSEQGVDGYTIYF. The CDR3 DNA is TGTGCCAGCAGTGAACAGGGAGTAGACGGCTACACCATATATTTT.

Comments on this clonotype: Lacking the conserved final phenylalanine or tryptophan, this CDR3 likely reflects a read error. The chain has TRBV7-9 and TRBJ1-1; a weak D match, TRBD1 (5 bases). Germline V gene lookup returns CDR1 SEHNR and CDR2 FQNEAQ (reference sequence). V shed 3 bases and J shed 1 base, with 12 bases lying between them. This CDR3 has 15 amino acids. Here the CDR3 DNA reads TGTGCCAGCAGCTTGTTGGGGGGACCGAACACTGAAGCTTTCTGT. Amino acids: CASSLLGGPNTEAFC.

Details on this clonotype: Sequence at one end of the junction differs from germline and may be a read error. The gene calls are TRBV7-9 and TRBJ1-2, with 7 nucleotides matching TRBD1. The germline V gene has CDR1 SEHNR and CDR2 FQNEAQ (reference sequence). The CDR3 extends over 15 amino acids. The CDR3 DNA is TGCGCCAGCAGCTTGACCGGGACAGTGAACTATGGCTACACCTTC. Residues: CASSLTGTVNYGYTF.

This clonotype has more than one count but fewer than ten. This chain joins TRBV2 and TRBJ1-2; no definite D call. V was cut by 5 bases and J by 4 bases, with 11 bases left in between. CDR3 length equals 13 residues. CDR1 is SNHLY and CDR2 is FYNNEI in the germline V gene. The CDR3 here is CASSTPGGYGYTF. The CDR3 DNA follows: TGTGCCAGCAGTACCCCGGGTGGCTATGGCTACACCTTC.

This clonotype occurred many times. The CDR3 bases are TGTGCCAGCAGCTTAGAGGGGGGCGGGGGCAATCAGCCCCAGCATTTT. Protein sequence: CASSLEGGGGNQPQHF. The chain uses TRBV7-6 and TRBJ1-5, with D perhaps TRBD1 (6 bases). The V gene lost 1 base and the J gene lost 2 bases, with 12 bases spanning the gap. CDR3 length: 16 residues. In germline, CDR1 is SGHVS, CDR2 FNYEAQ.

This sequence joins TRBV19 and TRBJ1-1; 8 positions agree with TRBD1. J gave up 11 bases and V 4 bases, and 9 bases lay outside the gene matches. The CDR3 runs 13 residues. Germline V CDR1 and CDR2: LNHDA, SQIVND (reference sequence). CDR3 region: CASSTGDRTSAFF. In DNA form, the CDR3 reads TGTGCCAGTAGTACAGGGGACAGGACGTCTGCTTTCTTT.

This clonotype was counted many times. This chain joins TRBV14 and TRBJ2-7; perhaps D is TRBD1 or TRBD2 (5 bases each). Germline V lookup: CDR1 SGHDN, CDR2 FVKESK. The CDR3 has 12 amino acids. The V end was cut by 0 bases, the J end by 6 bases, with 6 bases between. The chain's CDR3 is CASSQEGTEQYF. The CDR3 nucleotides read TGTGCCAGCAGCCAAGAGGGGACCGAGCAGTACTTC. The full variable domain, rest sourced from reference TRBV14 and TRBJ2-7, is EAGVTQFPSHSVIEKGQTVTLRCDPISGHDNLYWYRRVMGKEIKFLLHFVKESKQDESGMPNNRFLAERTGGTYSTLKVQPAELEDSGVYFCASSQEGTEQYFGPGTRLTVT.

Points on this clonotype: Given the absence of the conserved phenylalanine or tryptophan at the CDR3 end, a read error is likely. The chain uses TRBV11-2 and TRBJ2-7; 8 bases match TRBD1. Germline CDR1 and CDR2: SGHAT and FQNNGV. This CDR3 has 13 amino acids. V shed 5 bases and J 6 bases; nucleotides not matched to a gene: 6. DNA of the CDR3: TGTGCCAGCAGCATATCAGGGGGCGGCGAGCAGTACTCC. Protein: CASSISGGGEQYS.

The chain recombines TRBV9 with TRBJ2-5, with 9 bases aligning to TRBD2. The germline CDR1 and CDR2 sequences are SGDLS and YYNGEE. V was clipped by 6 bases and J by 5 bases; unmatched bases: 11. The CDR3 runs 15 residues. The CDR3 DNA reads TGTGCCAGCACTGGGAGCGGGAGGCTCTGGGAGACCCAGTACTTC. This translates into CASTGSGRLWETQYF.

The rearrangement links TRBV10-3 to TRBJ2-5; 9 bases agree with TRBD1. The length of the CDR3 is 15 residues. Per germline, CDR1 ENHRY and CDR2 SYGVKD. V lost 0 bases to trimming and J lost 3 bases; unmatched junction nucleotides: 2. CDR3 protein: CAISESGQGEETQYF. CDR3 sequence (DNA): TGTGCCATCAGTGAGTCGGGACAGGGCGAAGAGACCCAGTACTTC.

This clonotype has ten or more counts. In nucleotides, the CDR3 is TGTGCCAGCAGCGCCAGGGGGTTCGGAAACACCATATATTTT. Residues: CASSARGFGNTIYF. The rearrangement joins TRBV11-2 to TRBJ1-3; 7 bases agree with TRBD1. CDR1 and CDR2 (germline): SGHAT, FQNNGV. Germline trimming cut 5 bases from V and 4 bases from J; bases unmatched to any gene: 5. CDR3 length: 14 residues.

V usage is TRBV5-4 and J usage is TRBJ2-7; D is perhaps TRBD1 or TRBD2 (5 bases each). CDR1 is SGHNT, CDR2 YYREEE, per germline (reference sequence). This CDR3 comprises 15 residues. V was shortened by 4 bases and J by 0 bases, with 14 bases between the two germline ends. The CDR3 DNA reads as TGTGCCAGCAGCCTTCACCAGGGAGACTCCTACGAGCAGTACTTC. Translating gives CASSLHQGDSYEQYF.

To note about this clonotype: This could be a read error, since a much larger clone is one nucleotide away. This CDR3 fails to terminate in the conserved phenylalanine or tryptophan, so it likely reflects a read error. The chain uses TRBV9 and TRBJ1-2, with TRBD1 matching over 7 bases. Trimming removed 4 bases from V and 5 bases from J; junction bases left unmatched: 2. Germline V gene lookup returns CDR1 SGDLS and CDR2 YYNGEE. The CDR3 length is 12 residues. CDR3 DNA: TGTGCCAGCAGCTCGGGACAGTATGGCTACACCCTC. This sequence encodes CASSSGQYGYTL.

Many counts were recorded for this clonotype. This chain connects TRBV6-6 to TRBJ2-7; D remains unclear. V lost 5 bases, J lost 4 bases, and 9 bases lay in between. This CDR3 is built from 12 residues. Germline assignment: CDR1 MNHNY and CDR2 SVGAGI (reference sequence). CDR3 nucleotides: TGTGCCAGCAGTCTCACAAGATACGAGCAGTACTTC. Translating gives CASSLTRYEQYF.

The rearrangement uses TRBV9 and TRBJ1-1, with D possibly being TRBD1 (6 bases). The length of the CDR3 is 14 residues. V gave up 3 bases and J gave up 4 bases, with 13 bases separating them. CDR1 is SGDLS and CDR2 is YYNGEE in the germline V gene. The CDR3: CASSGGGASTEAFF. The DNA of the CDR3 is TGTGCCAGCAGCGGGGGGGGGGCCAGCACTGAAGCTTTCTTT.